This entry is about one T cell receptor beta chain. Its matching antigen is unknown. The PCR ran on 60 Vbeta and 13 Jbeta primers. This table comes from immunoSEQ multiplex PCR, and its TCRdb copy is limited to in-frame clones, with some not included. There are 95,000 to 110,000 clones in the sample; 60% to 80% occur only once, and about 4.1% lies in the top ten. These data are taken from a study of cytomegalovirus exposure and HLA in healthy donors. Study at large: HLA-typed donors were the source of around 80 million unique TCRs, which an early data release held. Study outcomes and limitations: Most observed TCR sequences were rare, whereas some public TCRs were detected in many donors.

The CDR3 sequence is 13 residues long. V lost 10 bases and J lost 5; bases outside the gene matches: 11. Looked up from germline, CDR1 is ENHRY and CDR2 is SYGVKD. The TCR sequence derives from a man aged 45-65 years in good health and CMV-seropositive. V gene TRBV10-3 combines with J gene TRBJ2-7; 7 bases are a match to TRBD2. Sequences were obtained from PBMCs. The CDR3 DNA reads TGTGCCACCAAGTGGCGGGAGAGTGACGAGCAGTACTTC. Translated, it gives CATKWRESDEQYF.